These 29 T cell receptor beta chains were sequenced from one sample in a study of blood T cell repertoires in COVID-19 (dated by TCRdb to 2020 to 2022). The library was generated by the immunoSEQ multiplex PCR assay. This is the immuneACCESS table as TCRdb keeps it, with only in-frame sequences that have V and J called. A part of the clones is gone; compared with another copy, unresolved V genes explain less than half, and the rest is unexplained. For this sample the table gives more than 250,000 clones, of which 80% to 90% were detected only once. Under 5.5% of the sample rests with the top ten. The sequenced material came from PBMCs or T cells enriched from blood (not recorded which). These receptors were taken from a woman aged 30 to 39 who had recovered from COVID-19.

CDR3 nucleotides: TGTGCCAGCAGTTTTCGGGCGGGAGGCGAAAAACTGTTTTTT. This sequence encodes CASSFRAGGEKLFF. The rearrangement links TRBV27 to TRBJ1-4, with no clear D. V was clipped by 3 bases and J by 8 bases, with 13 bases between them. Germline V gene sequence: CDR1 MNHEY, CDR2 SMNVEV (reference sequence). This CDR3 contains 14 residues.

This chain uses TRBV7-9 with TRBJ1-5, with 7 positions matching TRBD1. Germline CDR1 SEHNR, CDR2 FQNEAQ (reference sequence). V shed 7 bases, J shed 8 bases, and the junction held 14 bases outside the gene matches. The CDR3 consists of 15 residues. The CDR3 protein is CASKRGGGPEEPQHF. Here the CDR3 DNA reads TGTGCCAGCAAAAGAGGGGGCGGGCCCGAGGAGCCCCAGCATTTT. Full variable domain (remainder filled in from reference TRBV7-9 and TRBJ1-5): DTGVSQNPRHKITKRGQNVTFRCDPISEHNRLYWYRQTLGQGPEFLTYFQNEAQLEKSRLLSDRFSAERPKGSFSTLEIQRTEQGDSAMYLCASKRGGGPEEPQHFGDGTRLSIL.

The V gene is TRBV7-9, the J gene TRBJ1-6, with D possibly TRBD1 on 6 matching bases. V was pared by 5 bases and J by 13 bases, with 12 bases between. This CDR3 contains 12 residues. In germline, CDR1 is SEHNR, CDR2 FQNEAQ (reference sequence). CDR3 sequence (DNA): TGTGCCAGCAGCGTAGACAGGTTCCCCCTCCACTTT. Translation gives CASSVDRFPLHF.

The chain employs TRBV6-5 and TRBJ2-3, with D possibly matching TRBD2 (6 bases). The germline V gene has CDR1 MNHEY and CDR2 SVGAGI. Trimming left V 8 bases short and J 2 bases short, with 14 bases between. This CDR3 is built from 14 residues. CDR3 DNA: TGTGCCAGCGGCCAGCGGGTGAACACAGATACGCAGTATTTT. Amino acid sequence: CASGQRVNTDTQYF.

The rearrangement uses TRBV7-2 and TRBJ2-1; D gene uncertain. V lost 4 bases, J lost 7 bases, and 11 bases lay in between. This CDR3 contains 13 residues. Germline V gives CDR1 SGHTA, CDR2 FQGNSA. The CDR3 bases are TGTGCCAGCAGCTATTCGTCTCGGAATGAGCAGTTCTTC. Translating it yields CASSYSSRNEQFF.

This chain joins TRBV9 and TRBJ2-2; perhaps TRBD2 as D (5 bases). The ends were cut back, 3 bases at V and 1 base at J, with 16 bases in the middle. This CDR3 has 17 residues. Germline assignment: CDR1 SGDLS and CDR2 YYNGEE. The chain's CDR3 is CASSGRIRAGNTGELFF. The CDR3 nucleotides are TGTGCCAGCAGCGGACGCATAAGGGCGGGGAACACCGGGGAGCTGTTTTTT.

J is TRBJ2-3 and V is TRBV28; 10 bases match TRBD2. Germline lookup yields CDR1 MDHEN and CDR2 SYDVKM. The CDR3 loop spans 15 amino acids. Trimming at V came to 7 bases and at J to 6 bases, leaving 10 bases not matched to a gene. The CDR3 DNA follows: TGTGCCAGCACCCCCAGAGCGGGGGGGCGCGATACGCAGTATTTT. This translates into CASTPRAGGRDTQYF.

The chain's CDR3 is CSSQRASTNYGYTF. CDR3 nucleotides: TGCAGCTCCCAGCGGGCCTCGACTAACTATGGCTACACCTTC. The rearrangement joins TRBV29-1 to TRBJ1-2; no clear D. Germline CDR1 and CDR2: SQVTM and ANQGSEA. V was trimmed by 8 bases and J by 0 bases, leaving 16 bases between them. The CDR3 is made up of 14 amino acids. Looking up the rest from reference TRBV29-1 and TRBJ1-2 gives the full variable domain: SAVISQKPSRDICQRGTSLTIQCQVDSQVTMMFWYRQQPGQSLTLIATANQGSEATYESGFVIDKFPISRPNLTFSTLTVSNMSPEDSSIYLCSSQRASTNYGYTFGSGTRLTVV.

The chain combines TRBV28 with TRBJ1-2; perhaps TRBD1 as D (6 bases). The CDR3 contains 12 residues. Germline V gives CDR1 MDHEN, CDR2 SYDVKM. Trimming left V 5 bases short and J 6 bases short, with 10 bases between. This CDR3 is CASSPPGDGYTF. The CDR3 nucleotides read TGTGCCAGCAGTCCCCCAGGGGATGGCTACACCTTC.

This clone has just a few counts. The V gene is TRBV5-6, the J gene TRBJ1-1; the match to TRBD1 covers 8 bases. V gave up 4 bases and J gave up 5 bases; unmatched junction bases: 4. Germline values: CDR1 SGHDT, CDR2 YYEEEE. This CDR3 contains 13 residues. In nucleotides, the CDR3 is TGTGCCAGCAGCGCCGGACAGGGAACTGAAGCTTTCTTT. Its protein product is CASSAGQGTEAFF.

The rearrangement links TRBV6-4 to TRBJ1-2; the D gene is possibly TRBD1 (6 bases). The germline gives CDR1 MRHNA, CDR2 SNTAGT. Trimming pared 0 bases from V and 3 bases from J, leaving 11 bases between. The CDR3 runs to 15 residues. The CDR3 spells CASSDSGNRDYGYTF. The CDR3 DNA follows: TGTGCCAGCAGTGACTCGGGGAACAGGGACTATGGCTACACCTTC.

CDR3: CASSQDPHNTGELFF. CDR3 in DNA: TGTGCCAGCAGCCAAGACCCCCATAACACCGGGGAGCTGTTTTTT. The rearrangement uses TRBV3-1 (or the pseudogene TRBV3-2) and TRBJ2-2; D remains ambiguous. This CDR3 has 15 amino acids. Trimming took off 0 bases at V and 2 bases at J, with 7 bases between the two ends. The germline V gene encodes CDR1 LGHDT and CDR2 YNNKEL (reference sequence).

This chain connects TRBV11-2 to TRBJ2-2, with 8 positions matching TRBD2. CDR3 length equals 16 residues. V trimming: 3 bases; J trimming: 0 bases; junction bases outside the gene matches: 3. Germline lookup yields CDR1 SGHAT and CDR2 FQNNGV. CDR3 in DNA: TGTGCCAGCAGCTTTGGCGGGGGGCCGAACACCGGGGAGCTGTTTTTT. Its translation: CASSFGGGPNTGELFF.

The chain uses TRBV5-1 and TRBJ2-7; 9 bases map to TRBD2. Trimming took 0 bases from V and 1 from J; bases not matched to a gene: 2. In germline, CDR1 is SGHRS, CDR2 YFSETQ. The length of the CDR3 is 15 residues. Here the CDR3 DNA reads TGCGCCAGCAGCTTGGGCGGGGGGGTTTCCTACGAGCAGTACTTC. It specifies CASSLGGGVSYEQYF.

This chain links TRBV6-1 with TRBJ1-3; D is unclear. Per germline, CDR1 MNHNS and CDR2 SASEGT. V lost 1 base and J lost 0, with 10 bases in between. CDR3 length: 16 residues. DNA for the CDR3: TGTGCCAGCAGTGAAGTGAGGGCTCACTCTGGAAACACCATATATTTT. This codes for CASSEVRAHSGNTIYF.

The rearrangement links TRBV24-1 to TRBJ1-5; D possibly corresponds to TRBD1 (6 bases). Deletions cut 5 bases from V and 5 bases from J, with 12 bases between. CDR1 KGHDR and CDR2 SFDVKD come from the germline V gene. The CDR3 length is 14 residues. The CDR3 loop reads CATSAQGRDQPQHF. DNA for the CDR3: TGTGCCACCAGTGCACAGGGAAGGGATCAGCCCCAGCATTTT.

The gene calls are TRBV30 and TRBJ2-7; 8 nucleotides line up with TRBD1. The CDR3 runs 13 residues. Germline lookup yields CDR1 GTSNPN and CDR2 SVGIG (reference sequence). Germline trimming cut 1 base from V and 4 bases from J; bases unmatched to any gene: 3. CDR3 coding DNA: TGTGCCTGGAGTGACGGGACAGGTTACGAGCAGTACTTC. Its translation is CAWSDGTGYEQYF.

A single count supports this clone. The rearrangement uses TRBV30 and TRBJ1-2; TRBD1 agrees at 9 bases. CDR3 length equals 13 residues. Germline V CDR1 and CDR2: GTSNPN, SVGIG (reference sequence). V trimming: 5 bases; J trimming: 4 bases; junction bases outside the gene matches: 5. CDR3 region: CAWVTGGGYGYTF. The DNA for the CDR3 is TGTGCCTGGGTAACAGGGGGCGGCTATGGCTACACCTTC.

The rearrangement uses TRBV4-1 and TRBJ1-5; D may be TRBD1 (6 bases). V was clipped by 4 bases and J by 0 bases, with 16 bases between them. Germline V gene lookup returns CDR1 MGHRA and CDR2 YSYEKL. The CDR3 extends over 17 amino acids. This CDR3 reads CASSRGGGQYSNQPQHF. Here the CDR3 DNA reads TGCGCCAGCAGCCGCGGAGGAGGACAGTATAGCAATCAGCCCCAGCATTTT.

The chain has TRBV9 and TRBJ2-3; TRBD2 aligns across 10 bases. Per germline, CDR1 SGDLS and CDR2 YYNGEE. CDR3 size: 16 residues. J lost 6 bases, V lost 6 bases, and 13 bases had no gene match. CDR3 DNA: TGTGCCAGCACCCCCGGTTTAGCGGGGGGCGGGGATACGCAGTATTTT. Its protein is CASTPGLAGGGDTQYF.

V gene TRBV4-3 combines with J gene TRBJ2-1; TRBD1 aligns across 7 bases. The CDR3 is made up of 18 amino acids. With V trimmed by 0 bases and J by 4 bases, 12 bases remained unmatched. From germline, CDR1 is LGHNA and CDR2 YSLEER. CDR3: CASSQDGVPTGAYNEQFF. CDR3 bases: TGCGCCAGCAGCCAAGATGGGGTTCCAACAGGGGCGTACAATGAGCAGTTCTTC.

This clone was detected only once. This chain uses TRBV3-1 (or the pseudogene TRBV3-2) with TRBJ2-7; D unresolved. V lost 0 bases to trimming and J lost 3 bases, with 6 bases between them. This CDR3 has 13 amino acids. Germline V gives CDR1 LGHDT, CDR2 YNNKEL (reference sequence). This CDR3 reads CASSQDRHYEQYF. The CDR3 DNA reads TGTGCCAGCAGCCAAGATCGACACTACGAGCAGTACTTC.

The chain couples TRBV28 to TRBJ1-2; TRBD1 might be the D (5 bases). Germline V gene data show CDR1 as MDHEN and CDR2 as SYDVKM. Trimming left V 5 bases short and J 5 bases short, with 18 bases between. The length of the CDR3 is 15 residues. The CDR3 reads CASSPHGEGIYGYTF. CDR3 nucleotide sequence: TGTGCCAGCAGTCCCCACGGGGAGGGGATTTATGGCTACACCTTC.

In this sample, this clone turned up once. At one end the junction does not follow the germline gene, possibly because of a read error. The chain is built from TRBV7-7 and TRBJ2-3, with D possibly being TRBD2 (6 bases). Germline values: CDR1 SSHAT, CDR2 FNYEAQ (reference sequence). The CDR3 has 15 residues. The CDR3 spells CASSLGRGYTDTQYF. CDR3 DNA sequence: TGTGCTAGCAGCTTAGGACGGGGGTACACAGATACGCAGTATTTT. Combining the CDR3 with reference TRBV7-7 and TRBJ2-3 gives the whole variable domain GAGVSQSPRYKVTKRGQDVTLRCDPISSHATLYWYQQALGQGPEFLTYFNYEAQPDKSGLPSDRFSAERPEGSISTLTIQRTEQRDSAMYRCASSLGRGYTDTQYFGPGTRLTVL.

The J gene is TRBJ2-1, the V gene TRBV30, with D hard to call. Trimming took off 7 bases at V and 9 bases at J, with 22 bases between the two ends. The length of the CDR3 is 14 residues. CDR1 and CDR2 from the germline V gene are GTSNPN and SVGIG (reference sequence). The CDR3 nucleotides are TGTGCCTTACGTACTGTTAGTGGTGTGAGTGAGCAGTTCTTC. This encodes CALRTVSGVSEQFF.

This chain connects TRBV29-1 to TRBJ1-1, with 7 bases identical to TRBD1. Germline V gives CDR1 SQVTM, CDR2 ANQGSEA. J lost 3 bases, V lost 6 bases, and 4 bases had no gene match. The CDR3 spans 12 residues. Here the CDR3 DNA reads TGCAGCGTGCAACAGGGGTACACTGAAGCTTTCTTT. Its translation is CSVQQGYTEAFF. Complete variable domain (other parts from reference TRBV29-1 and TRBJ1-1): SAVISQKPSRDICQRGTSLTIQCQVDSQVTMMFWYRQQPGQSLTLIATANQGSEATYESGFVIDKFPISRPNLTFSTLTVSNMSPEDSSIYLCSVQQGYTEAFFGQGTRLTVV.

This clone was counted between two and nine times. V gene TRBV6-2 or TRBV6-3 combines with J gene TRBJ1-5, with a possible D match to TRBD1 (6 bases). Germline V gene sequence: CDR1 MNHEY, CDR2 SVGEGT. Trimming removed 0 bases from V and 1 base from J, with 13 bases in between. The CDR3 length is 17 residues. CDR3 residues: CASSYSKGDGSNQPQHF. The CDR3 DNA sequence: TGTGCCAGCAGTTACTCGAAGGGGGATGGGAGCAATCAGCCCCAGCATTTT.

The rearrangement joins TRBV7-2 to TRBJ1-2; D not certain. The CDR3 totals 14 residues. Trimming removed 1 base from V and 2 bases from J, with 8 bases in between. Germline loops: CDR1 SGHTA, CDR2 FQGNSA. CDR3 nucleotides: TGTGCCAGCAGCTTAGAGTCCAGGAACTATGGCTACACCTTC. This translates into CASSLESRNYGYTF.

The V and J genes are TRBV5-6 and TRBJ1-1; TRBD1 agrees at 8 bases. Germline CDR1 and CDR2: SGHDT and YYEEEE. V was pared by 4 bases and J by 4 bases, with 6 bases of the junction left unmatched. This CDR3 comprises 14 residues. The CDR3 nucleotides are TGTGCCAGCAGCCTGACAGGGGACGTCACTGAAGCTTTCTTT. It is translated as CASSLTGDVTEAFF.